Only a few counts were recorded for the clone carrying this TCR beta chain. The data derive from a study of blood T cells in healthy people across ages. This CDR3 spans 14 amino acids. Germline CDR1 reads MDHEN; CDR2 reads SYDVKM. Alongside a J-beta primer mix, a sample-barcoded 5' primer served in a second PCR lasting about 6 to 11 cycles. One entry per CDR3 protein results from TCRdb running MiXCR on the 5' RACE reads. The sample records 920,000 or so distinct CDR3 sequences, more than 35% being singletons. This clonotype originated in an older woman in good health. Sequencing was done on a sample of blood. The chain carries TRBV28 and TRBJ2-7, with no clear D. Near its end, the DNA agrees better with TRBJ2-5, so the J call may be wrong. The CDR3 loop reads CASSLLGYGETQYF. CDR3 DNA sequence: TGTGCCAGCAGTTTGTTGGGTTATGGGGAGACCCAGTACTTC.